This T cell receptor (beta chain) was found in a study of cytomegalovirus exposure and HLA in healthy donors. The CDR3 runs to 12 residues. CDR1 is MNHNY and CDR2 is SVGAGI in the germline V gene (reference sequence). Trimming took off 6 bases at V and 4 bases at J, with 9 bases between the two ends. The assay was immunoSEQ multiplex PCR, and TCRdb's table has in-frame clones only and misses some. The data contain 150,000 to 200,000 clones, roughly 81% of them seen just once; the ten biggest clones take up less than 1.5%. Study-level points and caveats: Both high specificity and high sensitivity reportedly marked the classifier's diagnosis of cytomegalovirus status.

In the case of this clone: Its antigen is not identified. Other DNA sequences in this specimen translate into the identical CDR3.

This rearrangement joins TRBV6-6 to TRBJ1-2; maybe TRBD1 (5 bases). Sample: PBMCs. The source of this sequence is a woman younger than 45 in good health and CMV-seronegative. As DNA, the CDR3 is TGTGCCAGCAGCCCAGACAGCTATGGCTACACCTTC. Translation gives CASSPDSYGYTF.